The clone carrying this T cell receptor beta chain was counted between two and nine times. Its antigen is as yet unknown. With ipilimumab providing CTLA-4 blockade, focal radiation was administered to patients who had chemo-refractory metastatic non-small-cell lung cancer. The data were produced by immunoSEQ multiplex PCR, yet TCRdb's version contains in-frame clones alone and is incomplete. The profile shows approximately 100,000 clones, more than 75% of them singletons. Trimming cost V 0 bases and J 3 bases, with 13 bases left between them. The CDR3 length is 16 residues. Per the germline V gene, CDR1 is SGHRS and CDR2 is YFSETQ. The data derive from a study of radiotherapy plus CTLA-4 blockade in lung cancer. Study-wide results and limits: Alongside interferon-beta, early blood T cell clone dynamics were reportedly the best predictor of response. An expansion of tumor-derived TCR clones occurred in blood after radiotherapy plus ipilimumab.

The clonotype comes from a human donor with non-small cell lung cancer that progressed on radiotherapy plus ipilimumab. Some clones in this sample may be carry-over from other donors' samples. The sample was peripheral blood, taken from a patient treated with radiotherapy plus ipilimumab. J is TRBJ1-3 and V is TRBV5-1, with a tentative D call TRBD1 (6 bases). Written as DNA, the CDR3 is TGCGCCAGCAGCTTGGTACAGGGAAGTCTTGGAAACACCATATATTTT. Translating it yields CASSLVQGSLGNTIYF.